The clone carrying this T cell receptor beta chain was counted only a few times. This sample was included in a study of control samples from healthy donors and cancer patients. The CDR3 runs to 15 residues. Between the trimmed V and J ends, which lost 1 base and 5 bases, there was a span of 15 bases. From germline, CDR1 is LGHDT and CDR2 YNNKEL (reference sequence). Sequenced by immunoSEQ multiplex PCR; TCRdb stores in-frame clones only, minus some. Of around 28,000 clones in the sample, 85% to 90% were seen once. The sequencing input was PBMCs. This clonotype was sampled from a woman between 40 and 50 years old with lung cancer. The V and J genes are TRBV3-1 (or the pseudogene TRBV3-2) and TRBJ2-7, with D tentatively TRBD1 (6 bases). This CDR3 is CASSQAGPGENEQYF. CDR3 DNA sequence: TGTGCCAGCAGCCAAGCCGGACCAGGGGAGAACGAGCAGTACTTC.